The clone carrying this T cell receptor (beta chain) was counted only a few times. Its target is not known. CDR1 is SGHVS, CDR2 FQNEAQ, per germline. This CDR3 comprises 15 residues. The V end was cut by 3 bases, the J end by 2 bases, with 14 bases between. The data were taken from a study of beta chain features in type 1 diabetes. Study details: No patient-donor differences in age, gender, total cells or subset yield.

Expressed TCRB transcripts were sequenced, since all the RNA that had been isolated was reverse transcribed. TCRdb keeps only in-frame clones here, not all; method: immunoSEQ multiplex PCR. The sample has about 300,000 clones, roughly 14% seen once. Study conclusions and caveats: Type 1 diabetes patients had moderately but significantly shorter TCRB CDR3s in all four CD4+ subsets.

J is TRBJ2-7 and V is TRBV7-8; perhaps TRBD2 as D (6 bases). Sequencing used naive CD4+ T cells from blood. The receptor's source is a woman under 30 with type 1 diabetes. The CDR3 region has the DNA TGTGCCAGCAGCTTCACGGGACTCCCACCCTACGAGCAGTACGTC. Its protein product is CASSFTGLPPYEQYV.